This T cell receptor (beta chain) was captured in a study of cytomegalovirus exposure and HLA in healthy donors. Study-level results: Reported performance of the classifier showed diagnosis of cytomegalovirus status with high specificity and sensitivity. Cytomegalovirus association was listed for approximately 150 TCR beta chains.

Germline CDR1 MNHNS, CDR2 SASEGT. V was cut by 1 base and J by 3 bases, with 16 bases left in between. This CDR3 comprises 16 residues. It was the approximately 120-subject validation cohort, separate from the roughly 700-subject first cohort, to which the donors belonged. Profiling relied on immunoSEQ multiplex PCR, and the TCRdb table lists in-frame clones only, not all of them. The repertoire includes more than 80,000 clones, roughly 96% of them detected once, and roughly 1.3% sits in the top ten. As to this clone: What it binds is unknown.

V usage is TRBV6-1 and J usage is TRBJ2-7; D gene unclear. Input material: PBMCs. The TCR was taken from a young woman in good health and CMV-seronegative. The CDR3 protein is CASSEEVSRTFYEQYF. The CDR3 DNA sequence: TGTGCCAGCAGTGAAGAGGTTAGCCGAACCTTCTACGAGCAGTACTTC.